These 3 T cell receptor beta chains originate from one sample sequenced in a study of OX40 agonist ivuxolimab in advanced cancers. Repertoires were generated with immunoSEQ multiplex PCR, while TCRdb's copy carries only in-frame clones and drops some. This sample carries 50,000 to 65,000 clones, approximately 89% of them seen once, and the ten largest clones take approximately 12%. This specimen was CD4+ or CD8+ T cells sorted from blood, taken in a trial of the OX40 agonist ivuxolimab. These receptors were obtained from an adult with an advanced solid tumor such as melanoma, head and neck, liver or kidney cancer.

CDR3 sequence reads: CASSEGGFLAKNIQYF. The CDR3 bases are TGTGCCAGCAGTGAGGGGGGTTTCCTAGCCAAAAACATTCAGTACTTC. The chain is built from TRBV6-1 and TRBJ2-4, with D possibly TRBD2 on 6 matching bases. V was cut by 3 bases and J by 0 bases, with 12 bases left in between. This CDR3 contains 16 residues. Germline-derived CDR1 and CDR2 are MNHNS and SASEGT.

Comments on this clone: The same CDR3 can be traced to other DNA sequences in this sample. The V gene is TRBV7-6, the J gene TRBJ2-3; no firm D call. The germline gives CDR1 SGHVS, CDR2 FNYEAQ. V lost 6 bases and J lost 0, with 7 bases in between. The CDR3 sequence is 13 residues long. CDR3 sequence: CASRGRSTDTQYF. The CDR3 region has the DNA TGTGCCAGCAGAGGTCGAAGCACAGATACGCAGTATTTT.

This chain connects TRBV10-3 to TRBJ2-3, with 7 nucleotides matching TRBD1. Germline-derived CDR1 and CDR2 are ENHRY and SYGVKD. With 8 bases clipped from V and 1 base from J, the junction kept 6 bases outside the gene matches. This CDR3 comprises 14 residues. CDR3 residues: CAIHDRVGTDTQYF. The CDR3 DNA reads as TGTGCCATCCATGACAGGGTGGGCACAGATACGCAGTATTTT.